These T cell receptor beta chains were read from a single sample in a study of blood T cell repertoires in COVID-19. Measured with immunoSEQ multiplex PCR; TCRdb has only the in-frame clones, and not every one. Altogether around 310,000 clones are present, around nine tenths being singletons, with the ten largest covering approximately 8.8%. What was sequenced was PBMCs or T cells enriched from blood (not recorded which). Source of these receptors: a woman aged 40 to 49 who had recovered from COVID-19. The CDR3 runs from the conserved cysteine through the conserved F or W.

CDR3 protein: CASSQGTGGKDTQYF; J gene: TRBJ2-3; V gene: TRBV4-1
CDR3 protein: CAWSVPLPAGASYNEQFF; J gene: TRBJ2-1; V gene: TRBV30
CDR3 protein: CASSLGLAGGNEQFF; J gene: TRBJ2-1; V gene: TRBV5-1
CDR3 protein: CASSRQGRYGYTF; J gene: TRBJ1-2; V gene: TRBV25-1
CDR3 protein: CASSETVYGYTF; J gene: TRBJ1-2; V gene: TRBV10-2
CDR3 protein: CATSRGRDSYNEQFF; J gene: TRBJ2-1; V gene: TRBV15
CDR3 protein: CASSATGASGEQYF; J gene: TRBJ2-7; V gene: TRBV7-2
CDR3 protein: CASSSPRTSGKETQYF; J gene: TRBJ2-5; V gene: TRBV6-2/TRBV6-3
CDR3 protein: CASRPSGKDTQYF; J gene: TRBJ2-3; V gene: TRBV27
CDR3 protein: CASSQVWTGSGNTIYF; J gene: TRBJ1-3; V gene: TRBV3-1/TRBV3-2
CDR3 protein: CASRGTGHYEQYF; J gene: TRBJ2-7; V gene: TRBV11-3
CDR3 protein: CASSQGLEASTEAFF; J gene: TRBJ1-1; V gene: TRBV4-3
CDR3 protein: CASNRQGDYGYTF; J gene: TRBJ1-2; V gene: TRBV7-2
CDR3 protein: CASSRRAGGLGTQYF; J gene: TRBJ2-5; V gene: TRBV6-5
CDR3 protein: CASSRTAMNTEAFF; J gene: TRBJ1-1; V gene: TRBV9
CDR3 protein: CASSARAGGSYNEQFF; J gene: TRBJ2-1; V gene: TRBV9
CDR3 protein: CASSLRDSYQETQYF; J gene: TRBJ2-5; V gene: TRBV28
CDR3 protein: CASSFPLTSGGYTDTQYF; J gene: TRBJ2-3; V gene: TRBV5-6
CDR3 protein: CASSYGRGRGEQYF; J gene: TRBJ2-7; V gene: TRBV6-5
CDR3 protein: CSVELGMNTEAFF; J gene: TRBJ1-1; V gene: TRBV29-1
CDR3 protein: CASSRQGYGYTF; J gene: TRBJ1-2; V gene: TRBV28
CDR3 protein: CASSQDKNYEQYF; J gene: TRBJ2-7; V gene: TRBV4-1
CDR3 protein: CASSEAFGEAEAFF; J gene: TRBJ1-1; V gene: TRBV6-1
CDR3 protein: CASSLPPQGGTGELFF; J gene: TRBJ2-2; V gene: TRBV28
CDR3 protein: CASSARSASTEAFF; J gene: TRBJ1-1; V gene: TRBV28
CDR3 protein: CASSVSGTGGPNTEAFF; J gene: TRBJ1-1; V gene: TRBV4-3
CDR3 protein: CASSTGGSNQPQHF; J gene: TRBJ1-5; V gene: TRBV5-1
CDR3 protein: CASSQDHTGKPQHF; J gene: TRBJ1-5; V gene: TRBV3-1/TRBV3-2
CDR3 protein: CASRKLAGDSYNEQFF; J gene: TRBJ2-1; V gene: TRBV2
CDR3 protein: CSVLAGERYEQYF; J gene: TRBJ2-7; V gene: TRBV29-1
CDR3 protein: CASSIPTSGADTQYF; J gene: TRBJ2-3; V gene: TRBV7-2
CDR3 protein: CAISDPTGSGNTIYF; J gene: TRBJ1-3; V gene: TRBV10-3
CDR3 protein: CASSGQPMEAFF; J gene: TRBJ1-1; V gene: TRBV28
CDR3 protein: CASRPGLAGEGELFF; J gene: TRBJ2-2; V gene: TRBV6-4
CDR3 protein: CASSQDPTVNYGYTF; J gene: TRBJ1-2; V gene: TRBV3-1/TRBV3-2
CDR3 protein: CASSLPTGRGASIYEQYF; J gene: TRBJ2-7; V gene: TRBV7-9
CDR3 protein: CASSSSTSSYEQYF; J gene: TRBJ2-7; V gene: TRBV7-2
CDR3 protein: CASSSGTGDSPLHF; J gene: TRBJ1-6; V gene: TRBV7-9
CDR3 protein: CASRGQVGNQPQHF; J gene: TRBJ1-5; V gene: TRBV2
CDR3 protein: CASSSSADTEAFF; J gene: TRBJ1-1; V gene: TRBV11-1
CDR3 protein: CAWAAGDQPQHF; J gene: TRBJ1-5; V gene: TRBV30
CDR3 protein: CSIKEAGGTYEQYF; J gene: TRBJ2-7; V gene: TRBV29-1
CDR3 protein: CASEVPNTGELFF; J gene: TRBJ2-2; V gene: TRBV6-5
CDR3 protein: CASSSYDLGSKDTQYF; J gene: TRBJ2-3; V gene: TRBV28
CDR3 protein: CASSQSPSGTNTDTQYF; J gene: TRBJ2-3; V gene: TRBV4-2
CDR3 protein: CASSEGTGPAQYF; J gene: TRBJ2-7; V gene: TRBV9
CDR3 protein: CASSPELTTLREQYF; J gene: TRBJ2-7; V gene: TRBV18
CDR3 protein: CASSRQAQETQYF; J gene: TRBJ2-5; V gene: TRBV6-2/TRBV6-3
CDR3 protein: CASSLTGIQPQHF; J gene: TRBJ1-5; V gene: TRBV6-2/TRBV6-3
CDR3 protein: CASSVGPAGGPGEQFF; J gene: TRBJ2-1; V gene: TRBV9
CDR3 protein: CAWRHYSYEQYF; J gene: TRBJ2-7; V gene: TRBV30
CDR3 protein: CASSSSYEQYF; J gene: TRBJ2-7; V gene: TRBV28
CDR3 protein: CASRPGQGIYEQYF; J gene: TRBJ2-7; V gene: TRBV19